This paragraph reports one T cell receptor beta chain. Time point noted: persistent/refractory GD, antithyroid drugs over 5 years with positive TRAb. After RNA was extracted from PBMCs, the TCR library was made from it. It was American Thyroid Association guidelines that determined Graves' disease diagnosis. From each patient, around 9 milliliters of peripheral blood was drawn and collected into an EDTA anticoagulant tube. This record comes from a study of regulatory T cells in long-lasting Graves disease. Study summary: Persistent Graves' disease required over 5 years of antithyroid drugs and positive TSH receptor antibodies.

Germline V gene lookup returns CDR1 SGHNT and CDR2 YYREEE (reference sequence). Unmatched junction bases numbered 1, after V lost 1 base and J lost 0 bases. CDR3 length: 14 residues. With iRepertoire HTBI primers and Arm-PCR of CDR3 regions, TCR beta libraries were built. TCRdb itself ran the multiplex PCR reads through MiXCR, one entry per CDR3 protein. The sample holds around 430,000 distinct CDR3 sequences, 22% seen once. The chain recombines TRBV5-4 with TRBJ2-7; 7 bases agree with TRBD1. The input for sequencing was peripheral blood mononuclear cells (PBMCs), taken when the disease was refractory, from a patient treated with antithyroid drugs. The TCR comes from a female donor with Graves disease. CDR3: CASSLQGVSYEQYF. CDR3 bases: TGTGCCAGCAGCTTGCAGGGGGTCTCCTACGAGCAGTACTTC.